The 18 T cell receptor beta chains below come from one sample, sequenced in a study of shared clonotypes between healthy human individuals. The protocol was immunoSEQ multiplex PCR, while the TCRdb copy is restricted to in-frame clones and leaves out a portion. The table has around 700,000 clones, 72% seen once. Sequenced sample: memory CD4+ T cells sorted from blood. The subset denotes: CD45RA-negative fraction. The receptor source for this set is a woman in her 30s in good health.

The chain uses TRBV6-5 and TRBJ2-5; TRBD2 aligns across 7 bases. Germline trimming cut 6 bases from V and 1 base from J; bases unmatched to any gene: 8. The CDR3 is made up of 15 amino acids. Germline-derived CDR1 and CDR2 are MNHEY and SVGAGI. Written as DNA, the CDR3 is TGTGCCAGCAGCCTTACCGGGACTACCCAAGAGACCCAGTACTTC. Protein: CASSLTGTTQETQYF.

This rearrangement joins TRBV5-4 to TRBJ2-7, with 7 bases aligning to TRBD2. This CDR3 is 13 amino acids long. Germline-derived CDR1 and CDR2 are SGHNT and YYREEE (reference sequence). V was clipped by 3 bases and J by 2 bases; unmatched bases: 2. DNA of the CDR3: TGTGCCAGCAGCTGGGACTATACCTACGAGCAGTACTTC. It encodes CASSWDYTYEQYF.

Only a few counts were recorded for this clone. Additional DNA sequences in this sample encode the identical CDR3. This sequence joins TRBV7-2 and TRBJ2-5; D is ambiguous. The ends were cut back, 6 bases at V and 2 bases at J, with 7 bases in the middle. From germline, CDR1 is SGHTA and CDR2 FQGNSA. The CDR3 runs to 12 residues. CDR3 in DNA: TGTGCCAGCAGTTTCCGGCAAGAGACCCAGTACTTC. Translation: CASSFRQETQYF.

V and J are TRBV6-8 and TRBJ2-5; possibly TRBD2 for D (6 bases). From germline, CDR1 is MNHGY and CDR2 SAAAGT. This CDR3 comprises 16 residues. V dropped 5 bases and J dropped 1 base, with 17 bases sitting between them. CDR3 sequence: CASSRTTHPPQETQYF. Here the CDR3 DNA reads TGTGCCAGCAGTAGGACTACCCACCCGCCCCAAGAGACCCAGTACTTC.

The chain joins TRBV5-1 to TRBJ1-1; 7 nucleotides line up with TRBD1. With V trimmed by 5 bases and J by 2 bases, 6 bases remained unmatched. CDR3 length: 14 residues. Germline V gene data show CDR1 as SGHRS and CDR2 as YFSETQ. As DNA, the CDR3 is TGCGCCAGCAGAAAACAGGGGACTAACACTGAAGCTTTCTTT. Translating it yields CASRKQGTNTEAFF.

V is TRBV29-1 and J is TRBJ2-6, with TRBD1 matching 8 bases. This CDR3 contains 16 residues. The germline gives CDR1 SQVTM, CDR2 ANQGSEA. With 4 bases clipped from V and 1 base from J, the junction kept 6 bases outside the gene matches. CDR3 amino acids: CSVVQGAQSGANVLTF. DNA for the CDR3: TGCAGCGTTGTGCAGGGGGCCCAGTCTGGGGCCAACGTCCTGACTTTC.

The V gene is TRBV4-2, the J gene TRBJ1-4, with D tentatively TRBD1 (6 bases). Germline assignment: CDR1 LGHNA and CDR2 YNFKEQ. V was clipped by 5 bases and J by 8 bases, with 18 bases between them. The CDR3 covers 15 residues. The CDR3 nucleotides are TGTGCCAGCAGCTTGGCGACAGGTCGGGACGAAAAACTGTTTTTT. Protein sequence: CASSLATGRDEKLFF.

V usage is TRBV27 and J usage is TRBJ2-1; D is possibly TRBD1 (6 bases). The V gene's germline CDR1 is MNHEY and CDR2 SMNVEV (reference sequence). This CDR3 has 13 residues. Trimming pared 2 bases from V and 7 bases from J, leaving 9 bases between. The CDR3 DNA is TGTGCCAGCAGTTTACCACAGGGTAATGAGCAGTTCTTC. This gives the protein CASSLPQGNEQFF.

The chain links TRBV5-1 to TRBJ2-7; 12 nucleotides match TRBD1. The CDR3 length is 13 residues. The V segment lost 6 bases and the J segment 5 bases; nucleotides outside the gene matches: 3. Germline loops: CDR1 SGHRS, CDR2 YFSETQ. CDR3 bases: TGCGCCAGCAAGGGGACAGGGGGCCACGAGCAGTACTTC. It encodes CASKGTGGHEQYF.

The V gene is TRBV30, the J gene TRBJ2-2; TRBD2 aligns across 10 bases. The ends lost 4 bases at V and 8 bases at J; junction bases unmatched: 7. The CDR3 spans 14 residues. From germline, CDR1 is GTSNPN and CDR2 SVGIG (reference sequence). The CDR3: CAWKETSGKGELFF. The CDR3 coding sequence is TGTGCCTGGAAAGAAACTAGCGGGAAGGGGGAGCTGTTTTTT. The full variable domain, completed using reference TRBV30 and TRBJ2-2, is SQTIHQWPATLVQPVGSPLSLECTVEGTSNPNLYWYRQAAGRGLQLLFYSVGIGQISSEVPQNLSASRPQDRQFILSSKKLLLSDSGFYLCAWKETSGKGELFFGEGSRLTVL.

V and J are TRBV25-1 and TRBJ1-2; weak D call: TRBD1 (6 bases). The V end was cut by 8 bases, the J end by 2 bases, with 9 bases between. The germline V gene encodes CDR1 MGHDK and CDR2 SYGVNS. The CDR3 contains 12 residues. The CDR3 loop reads CASQDRNYGYTF. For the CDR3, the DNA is TGTGCCAGCCAGGACAGAAACTATGGCTACACCTTC.

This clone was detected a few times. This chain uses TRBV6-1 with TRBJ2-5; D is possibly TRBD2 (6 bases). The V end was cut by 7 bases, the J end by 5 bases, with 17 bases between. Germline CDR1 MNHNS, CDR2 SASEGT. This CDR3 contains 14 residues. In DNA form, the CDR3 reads TGTGCCAGCACCCCCGGGTACGGGACTGAGACCCAGTACTTC. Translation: CASTPGYGTETQYF.

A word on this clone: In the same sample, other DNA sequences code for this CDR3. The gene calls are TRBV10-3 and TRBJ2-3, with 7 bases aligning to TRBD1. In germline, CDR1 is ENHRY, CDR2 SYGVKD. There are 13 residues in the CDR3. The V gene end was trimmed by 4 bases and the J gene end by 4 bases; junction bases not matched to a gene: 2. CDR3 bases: TGTGCCATCAGTGGGCAGGGGGCAGATACGCAGTATTTT. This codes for CAISGQGADTQYF.

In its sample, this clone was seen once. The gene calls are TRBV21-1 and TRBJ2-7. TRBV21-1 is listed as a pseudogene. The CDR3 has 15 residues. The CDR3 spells CASSKLGTPSYEQYF. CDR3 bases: TGTGCCAGCAGCAAGCTCGGAACACCCTCCTACGAGCAGTACTTC.

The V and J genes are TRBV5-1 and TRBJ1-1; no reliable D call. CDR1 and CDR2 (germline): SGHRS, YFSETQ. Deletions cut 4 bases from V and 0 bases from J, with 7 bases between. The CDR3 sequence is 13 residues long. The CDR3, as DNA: TGCGCCAGCAGCGAGGGTATGAACACTGAAGCTTTCTTT. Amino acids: CASSEGMNTEAFF.

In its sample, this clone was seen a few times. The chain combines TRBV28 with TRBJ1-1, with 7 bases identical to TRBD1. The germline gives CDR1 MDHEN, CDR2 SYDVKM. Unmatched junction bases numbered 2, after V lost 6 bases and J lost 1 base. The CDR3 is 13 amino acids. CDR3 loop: CASSGTANTEAFF. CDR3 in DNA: TGTGCCAGCAGCGGGACAGCGAACACTGAAGCTTTCTTT.

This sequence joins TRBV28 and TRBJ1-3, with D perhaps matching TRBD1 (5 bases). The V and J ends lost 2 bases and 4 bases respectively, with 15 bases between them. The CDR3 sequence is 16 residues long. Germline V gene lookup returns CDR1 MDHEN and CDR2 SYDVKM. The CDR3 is CASSLASGTRGNTIYF. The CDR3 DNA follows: TGTGCCAGCAGTTTAGCGTCCGGGACTAGGGGAAACACCATATATTTT. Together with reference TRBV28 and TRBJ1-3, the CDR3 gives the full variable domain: DVKVTQSSRYLVKRTGEKVFLECVQDMDHENMFWYRQDPGLGLRLIYFSYDVKMKEKGDIPEGYSVSREKKERFSLILESASTNQTSMYLCASSLASGTRGNTIYFGEGSWLTVV.

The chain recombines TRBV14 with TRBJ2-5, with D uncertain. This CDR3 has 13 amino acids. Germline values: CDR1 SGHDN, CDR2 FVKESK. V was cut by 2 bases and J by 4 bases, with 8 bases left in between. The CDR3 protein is CASSQTLGETQYF. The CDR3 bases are TGTGCCAGCAGCCAAACCCTCGGAGAGACCCAGTACTTC.